There are many counts of the clone carrying this T cell receptor (beta chain). The entry originates in a study of early T cells in non-severe SARS-CoV-2 infection. Background on the study: Sequenced bulk RNA came from whole blood that was unsorted, and chains were unpaired.

Individual cDNA molecules were tagged with unique molecular identifiers, the study reported. Each CDR3 protein gets one entry after TCRdb re-called the 5' RACE reads with MiXCR. The sample yields about 49,000 distinct CDR3 sequences, about 4.2% seen once. The ends were cut back, 4 bases at V and 8 bases at J, with 31 bases in the middle. The CDR3 runs to 19 residues. Germline V gene lookup returns CDR1 SGHNT and CDR2 YENEEA. The TCR comes from an adult who was a healthcare worker with PCR-confirmed SARS-CoV-2 infection or an uninfected control (not recorded which). Source material: whole blood. V usage is TRBV11-3 and J usage is TRBJ2-3; D gene ambiguous. For the CDR3, the DNA is TGTGCCAGCAGCTCAGGACGGTCTAGTTGGGGTCGGATTGATGGTACGCAGTATTTT. Translated: CASSSGRSSWGRIDGTQYF.